These 8 T cell receptor beta chains were all obtained from the same sample, sequenced in a study of human T cells and chemical hapten exposure. Stated time point: patch test 3, about 24 weeks after DPC sensitization. Documented treatment: therapeutic diphenylcyclopropenone sensitization with weekly scalp DPC. TCRdb re-analysed the RACE reads in MiXCR, keeping a single row per CDR3 protein. Of fewer than 55,000 distinct CDR3 sequences in the sample, 8% to 10% were seen once. The source was whole blood, collected in connection with sensitization to the hapten diphenylcyclopropenone (DPC). Every receptor here comes from a woman in her 40s with alopecia areata. Some clones in this sample may be carry-over from other donors' samples.

The chain combines TRBV6-1 with TRBJ1-1; D gene unclear. This CDR3 region has 13 residues. From germline, CDR1 is MNHNS and CDR2 SASEGT. The germline V and J ends were trimmed by 3 bases and 3 bases, with 8 bases remaining between them. Written as DNA, the CDR3 is TGTGCCAGCAGTGAGGCGGAATACACTGAAGCTTTCTTT. Protein: CASSEAEYTEAFF.

The chain is built from TRBV20-1 and TRBJ2-5; 10 positions agree with TRBD2. This CDR3 has 14 amino acids. Germline V gene data show CDR1 as DFQATT and CDR2 as SNEGSKA (reference sequence). Unmatched junction bases numbered 10, after V lost 6 bases and J lost 6 bases. This chain's CDR3 is CSATRAGGRKTQYF. The CDR3 nucleotides are TGCAGTGCCACGCGAGCGGGGGGGCGGAAGACCCAGTACTTC.

This clonotype came up many times. V gene TRBV28 combines with J gene TRBJ2-7; possibly TRBD1 for D (5 bases). Germline assignment: CDR1 MDHEN and CDR2 SYDVKM. V was pared by 3 bases and J by 5 bases, with 5 bases between. CDR3 length: 11 amino acids. CDR3 DNA sequence: TGTGCCAGCAGTTTCAGGGACGAGCAGTACTTC. Its protein product is CASSFRDEQYF. The full variable domain, its missing parts supplied by reference TRBV28 and TRBJ2-7, is DVKVTQSSRYLVKRTGEKVFLECVQDMDHENMFWYRQDPGLGLRLIYFSYDVKMKEKGDIPEGYSVSREKKERFSLILESASTNQTSMYLCASSFRDEQYFGPGTRLTVT.

This clonotype came up a few times. The chain uses TRBV2 and TRBJ2-5; perhaps D is TRBD1 or TRBD2 (5 bases each). Trimming removed 7 bases at V and 0 bases at J, with 9 bases between. Germline CDR1 reads SNHLY; CDR2 reads FYNNEI. CDR3 length equals 13 residues. DNA for the CDR3: TGTGCCAGCATCGGGACCTACCAAGAGACCCAGTACTTC. Its protein product is CASIGTYQETQYF.

This clonotype was counted a single time. V usage is TRBV4-1 and J usage is TRBJ1-1; D call uncertain. Germline V lookup: CDR1 MGHRA, CDR2 YSYEKL. Trimming removed 0 bases at V and 6 bases at J, with 11 bases between. This CDR3 has 14 amino acids. CDR3 bases: TGCGCCAGCAGCCAAGAATTTGGCGCCGCTGAAGCTTTCTTT. The encoded protein is CASSQEFGAAEAFF.

Remarks on this clonotype: It may be a read error: a sequence one base away is much more abundant. The CDR3 region has the DNA TGTGCCAGCAGTCAGTCGACTAGCGGGGAGAGAGTTTCCGGTGAGCAGTTCTTC. The encoded protein is CASSQSTSGERVSGEQFF. The gene calls are TRBV4-2 and TRBJ2-1; 11 positions match TRBD2. This CDR3 spans 18 amino acids. The V gene's germline CDR1 is LGHNA and CDR2 YNFKEQ. J lost 9 bases, V lost 6 bases, and 19 bases had no gene match.

As for this clonotype: A much larger clone sits a single nucleotide away, making a read error possible. The gene calls are TRBV4-1 and TRBJ2-3; D remains ambiguous. Germline values: CDR1 MGHRA, CDR2 YSYEKL. The CDR3 consists of 12 residues. Trimming removed 0 bases from V and 4 bases from J, with 2 bases in between. The CDR3 bases are TGCGCCAGCAGCCAAGATTCAGATACGCAGTATTTT. Translated, it gives CASSQDSDTQYF.

This clonotype was found a few times. The chain joins TRBV11-2 to TRBJ2-2; 8 nucleotides agree with TRBD2. Germline trimming cut 0 bases from V and 2 bases from J; bases unmatched to any gene: 8. Germline V gene sequence: CDR1 SGHAT, CDR2 FQNNGV. This CDR3 is built from 18 residues. The CDR3 spells CASSLDPGLAENTGELFF. The CDR3 nucleotides are TGTGCCAGCAGCTTAGATCCCGGACTAGCTGAAAACACCGGGGAGCTGTTTTTT.